This passage covers 30 T cell receptor beta chains from one sample sequenced in a study of T-cell memory formation after mild COVID-19. TCRdb itself ran the 5' RACE reads through MiXCR, one entry per CDR3 protein. The sample contains some 300,000 distinct CDR3 sequences, approximately 20% of which appear only once. The sequencing input was PBMCs or a T cell subset sorted from them (not recorded which). The receptors come from a young man who had mild COVID-19 (a few samples of this study predate the infection). Cell type and time point are not known.

This clonotype appeared a single time. DNA for the CDR3: TGCGCCAGCAAGGGGGGGTGGGACACTGAAGCTTTCTTT. Encoded protein: CASKGGWDTEAFF. The V call is TRBV5-1, the J call TRBJ1-1, with D perhaps TRBD1 (6 bases). Germline CDR1 and CDR2: SGHRS and YFSETQ. Trimming took off 6 bases at V and 3 bases at J, with 12 bases between the two ends. The CDR3 has 13 amino acids.

This clonotype was recorded at least ten times. The chain combines TRBV5-1 with TRBJ2-5; no clear D. The CDR3 contains 13 residues. Deletions cut 0 bases from V and 2 bases from J, with 5 bases between. Germline V lookup: CDR1 SGHRS, CDR2 YFSETQ. The CDR3 sequence is CASSLAQQETQYF. The CDR3 DNA reads as TGCGCCAGCAGCTTGGCGCAGCAAGAGACCCAGTACTTC.

The chain couples TRBV20-1 to TRBJ2-3; D is possibly TRBD2 (6 bases). V was trimmed by 5 bases and J by 1 base, leaving 10 bases between them. CDR3 length: 13 amino acids. Germline CDR1 is DFQATT and CDR2 is SNEGSKA (reference sequence). The CDR3 DNA reads TGCAGTGCTGCCGGGACTGGCACAGATACGCAGTATTTT. Translated: CSAAGTGTDTQYF.

The V gene is TRBV5-1, the J gene TRBJ2-3; 8 positions match TRBD2. Trimming took 2 bases from V and 2 from J; bases not matched to a gene: 10. This CDR3 spans 17 amino acids. CDR1 is SGHRS and CDR2 is YFSETQ in the germline V gene. CDR3 nucleotides: TGCGCCAGCAGCTTATTTAGCGGGGTCCTACCCACAGATACGCAGTATTTT. It is translated as CASSLFSGVLPTDTQYF. The complete variable domain, with remaining parts taken from reference TRBV5-1 and TRBJ2-3, reads KAGVTQTPRYLIKTRGQQVTLSCSPISGHRSVSWYQQTPGQGLQFLFEYFSETQRNKGNFPGRFSGRQFSNSRSEMNVSTLELGDSALYLCASSLFSGVLPTDTQYFGPGTRLTVL.

V is TRBV7-3 and J is TRBJ2-1, with D perhaps matching TRBD1 (5 bases). Germline V gene data show CDR1 as SGHTA and CDR2 as FQGTGA. This CDR3 has 18 amino acids. Trimming cost V 1 base and J 4 bases, with 20 bases left between them. CDR3 in amino acids: CASSLNVVALGQYNEQFF. Here the CDR3 DNA reads TGTGCCAGCAGCTTAAATGTGGTCGCCCTAGGACAATACAATGAGCAGTTCTTC.

This sequence joins TRBV18 and TRBJ2-4; TRBD1 matches 7 bases. Per the germline V gene, CDR1 is KGHSH and CDR2 is LQKENI. After removal of 6 bases from V and 5 bases from J, the junction contained 7 bases not matched to a gene. The CDR3 is 14 residues long. The CDR3 region is CASSGWDSENIQYF. CDR3 nucleotide sequence: TGTGCCAGCTCCGGGTGGGACAGTGAAAACATTCAGTACTTC. Full variable domain (rest looked up from reference TRBV18 and TRBJ2-4): NAGVMQNPRHLVRRRGQEARLRCSPMKGHSHVYWYRQLPEEGLKFMVYLQKENIIDESGMPKERFSAEFPKEGPSILRIQQVVRGDSAAYFCASSGWDSENIQYFGAGTRLSVL.

The gene calls are TRBV14 and TRBJ2-7; D is possibly TRBD1 or TRBD2 (5 bases each). V lost 2 bases and J lost 0, with 20 bases in between. Germline CDR1 is SGHDN and CDR2 is FVKESK. The CDR3 loop spans 18 amino acids. CDR3 protein: CASSQHGAGTFGSYEQYF. CDR3 DNA sequence: TGTGCCAGCAGCCAACACGGGGCTGGAACGTTCGGCTCCTACGAGCAGTACTTC.

The chain uses TRBV28 and TRBJ2-4; 9 bases line up with TRBD1. Germline lookup yields CDR1 MDHEN and CDR2 SYDVKM. CDR3 length: 16 residues. J gave up 7 bases and V 6 bases, and 13 bases lay outside the gene matches. This chain's CDR3 is CASSGGQGWFSNIQYF. CDR3 sequence (DNA): TGTGCCAGCAGCGGGGGACAGGGATGGTTTTCGAACATTCAGTACTTC.

This CDR3 is CASRSGGGGTDTQYF. CDR3 in DNA: TGTGCCAGCAGGAGCGGGGGGGGCGGAACAGATACGCAGTATTTT. This chain links TRBV5-4 with TRBJ2-3; TRBD2 matches 10 bases. The ends lost 5 bases at V and 3 bases at J; junction bases unmatched: 6. CDR3 length: 15 residues. Germline values: CDR1 SGHNT, CDR2 YYREEE (reference sequence). Using reference TRBV5-4 and TRBJ2-3 for the parts outside the CDR3, the full variable domain is ETGVTQSPTHLIKTRGQQVTLRCSSQSGHNTVSWYQQALGQGPQFIFQYYREEENGRGNFPPRFSGLQFPNYSSELNVNALELDDSALYLCASRSGGGGTDTQYFGPGTRLTVL.

The V gene is TRBV18, the J gene TRBJ1-1; no definite D call. CDR1 KGHSH and CDR2 LQKENI come from the germline V gene. Trimming left V 0 bases short and J 0 bases short, with 8 bases between. The length of the CDR3 is 15 residues. CDR3 residues: CASSPPSSMNTEAFF. CDR3 nucleotide sequence: TGTGCCAGCTCACCACCCAGCAGCATGAACACTGAAGCTTTCTTT. The full variable domain, rest sourced from reference TRBV18 and TRBJ1-1, is NAGVMQNPRHLVRRRGQEARLRCSPMKGHSHVYWYRQLPEEGLKFMVYLQKENIIDESGMPKERFSAEFPKEGPSILRIQQVVRGDSAAYFCASSPPSSMNTEAFFGQGTRLTVV.

This chain joins TRBV7-6 and TRBJ2-3, with TRBD2 identical over 10 bases. The CDR3 consists of 16 residues. CDR1 and CDR2 (germline): SGHVS, FNYEAQ. The trim removed 4 bases at V and 4 bases at J, leaving 8 bases unmatched. The CDR3: CASSSLPAGGPDTQYF. Here the CDR3 DNA reads TGTGCCAGCAGCTCCCTACCAGCGGGGGGGCCAGATACGCAGTATTTT.

There are a few counts of this clonotype. The V gene is TRBV20-1, the J gene TRBJ2-7; TRBD1 matches at 7 bases. The CDR3 runs to 12 residues. V gave up 2 bases and J gave up 5 bases; unmatched junction bases: 3. Germline-derived CDR1 and CDR2 are DFQATT and SNEGSKA (reference sequence). CDR3 residues: CSARLDRDEQYF. In DNA, the CDR3 is TGCAGTGCTAGACTCGACAGGGACGAGCAGTACTTC.

The chain combines TRBV5-1 with TRBJ1-4; D is unresolved. The germline CDR1 and CDR2 sequences are SGHRS and YFSETQ. The CDR3 spans 14 residues. V lost 5 bases to trimming and J lost 0 bases, with 8 bases between them. The DNA of the CDR3 is TGCGCCAGCAGTGAGGGTCCAACTAATGAAAAACTGTTTTTT. This codes for CASSEGPTNEKLFF.

The rearrangement uses TRBV6-6 and TRBJ1-1, with a tentative D call TRBD1 (5 bases). This CDR3 comprises 15 residues. Germline CDR1 and CDR2: MNHNY and SVGAGI (reference sequence). Trimming left V 8 bases short and J 0 bases short, with 16 bases between. CDR3 nucleotide sequence: TGTGCCAGCGATGACGGAGGACACTTGAACACTGAAGCTTTCTTT. It translates to CASDDGGHLNTEAFF.

V is TRBV27 and J is TRBJ2-1; D is undetermined. The CDR3 length is 15 residues. The germline V gene encodes CDR1 MNHEY and CDR2 SMNVEV (reference sequence). The CDR3 DNA is TGTGCAATTTCGACACGGCTGAGCTCCTACAATGAGCAGTTCTTC. Amino acid sequence: CAISTRLSSYNEQFF.

The chain carries TRBV12-3 or TRBV12-4 and TRBJ1-5; D is unresolved. This CDR3 has 13 amino acids. Trimming shortened V by 5 bases and J by 6 bases, and 11 bases separated the two germline ends. This CDR3 is CASSSVAGQPQHF. The CDR3 DNA reads as TGTGCCAGCAGTAGTGTAGCGGGTCAGCCCCAGCATTTT.

The gene calls are TRBV5-1 and TRBJ2-3; perhaps TRBD2 as D (5 bases). V was clipped by 0 bases and J by 3 bases, with 11 bases between them. This CDR3 is 15 amino acids long. The germline V gene encodes CDR1 SGHRS and CDR2 YFSETQ. CDR3 in amino acids: CASSLGVGLTDTQYF. DNA of the CDR3: TGCGCCAGCAGCTTGGGCGTAGGACTTACAGATACGCAGTATTTT.

The chain carries TRBV7-2 and TRBJ1-2; D is unclear. Per germline, CDR1 SGHTA and CDR2 FQGNSA. With 2 bases removed from V and 8 bases from J, the gap between germline ends came to 9 bases. The CDR3 consists of 12 residues. The CDR3 DNA reads TGTGCCAGCAGCTTACTACAATCCGGCTACACCTTC. Translated: CASSLLQSGYTF.

The CDR3 DNA sequence: TGTGCCAGCAGTTCCAAGGACAGGGGGCATAATGAGCAGTTCTTC. It translates to CASSSKDRGHNEQFF. V usage is TRBV25-1 and J usage is TRBJ2-1; 11 nucleotides line up with TRBD1. In germline, CDR1 is MGHDK, CDR2 SYGVNS. Trimming cost V 5 bases and J 7 bases; bases outside gene matches: 7. This CDR3 spans 15 amino acids.

This CDR3 is CASSLGHANTEAFF. As DNA, the CDR3 is TGTGCCAGCAGTTTGGGACACGCGAACACTGAAGCTTTCTTT. The rearrangement uses TRBV12-3 or TRBV12-4 and TRBJ1-1; possible D gene TRBD1, 6 bases. The length of the CDR3 is 14 residues. Trimming shortened V by 3 bases and J by 1 base, and 9 bases separated the two germline ends.

The V gene is TRBV18, the J gene TRBJ1-2; D ambiguous. The V end was cut by 5 bases, the J end by 2 bases, with 12 bases between. This CDR3 contains 14 residues. Germline V gene data show CDR1 as KGHSH and CDR2 as LQKENI. CDR3 sequence reads: CASSGPRKNYGYTF. In DNA, the CDR3 is TGTGCCAGCTCAGGTCCCAGGAAAAACTATGGCTACACCTTC.

The V gene is TRBV28, the J gene TRBJ2-5; TRBD2 is a possible D gene (5 bases). Germline assignment: CDR1 MDHEN and CDR2 SYDVKM. V was cut by 5 bases and J by 2 bases, with 12 bases left in between. This CDR3 has 14 amino acids. CDR3 sequence: CASSTRTSQETQYF. The DNA of the CDR3 is TGTGCCAGCAGTACCAGGACTTCTCAAGAGACCCAGTACTTC. The full variable domain, in which reference TRBV28 and TRBJ2-5 provide the parts outside the CDR3, is DVKVTQSSRYLVKRTGEKVFLECVQDMDHENMFWYRQDPGLGLRLIYFSYDVKMKEKGDIPEGYSVSREKKERFSLILESASTNQTSMYLCASSTRTSQETQYFGPGTRLLVL.

The chain is built from TRBV4-2 and TRBJ2-7; the D gene is possibly TRBD1 (5 bases). CDR1 is LGHNA and CDR2 is YNFKEQ in the germline V gene. Trimming removed 0 bases at V and 6 bases at J, with 12 bases between. The CDR3 contains 14 residues. The CDR3 loop is CASSQELGRGEQYV. The CDR3 DNA reads TGTGCCAGCAGCCAAGAACTGGGGCGCGGCGAGCAGTACGTC.

The rearrangement joins TRBV10-3 to TRBJ2-7, with D perhaps matching TRBD1 (6 bases). Germline V lookup: CDR1 ENHRY, CDR2 SYGVKD. The CDR3 is 12 amino acids. Trimming took 7 bases from V and 3 from J, leaving 10 bases between them. CDR3 DNA sequence: TGTGCCATCAAGGCAGGGGACTACGAGCAGTACTTC. As protein: CAIKAGDYEQYF.

The chain links TRBV7-2 to TRBJ2-3; D is ambiguous. Germline V lookup: CDR1 SGHTA, CDR2 FQGNSA. The V gene lost 1 base and the J gene lost 7 bases, with 6 bases spanning the gap. The CDR3 consists of 12 residues. CDR3 region: CASSLVGYTQYF. The DNA for the CDR3 is TGTGCCAGCAGCTTAGTGGGGTATACGCAGTATTTT.

This clonotype occurred a few times. The chain is built from TRBV6-6 and TRBJ2-5, with D possibly matching TRBD1 (5 bases). V was pared by 6 bases and J by 2 bases, with 7 bases between. This CDR3 contains 12 residues. Germline loops: CDR1 MNHNY, CDR2 SVGAGI (reference sequence). For the CDR3, the DNA is TGTGCCAGCAGGACAGAGCAAGAGACCCAGTACTTC. Translating it yields CASRTEQETQYF.

In this sample, this clonotype turned up once. This chain connects TRBV28 to TRBJ2-3, with unresolved D. This CDR3 contains 14 residues. Deletions cut 8 bases from V and 6 bases from J, with 18 bases between. Germline V lookup: CDR1 MDHEN, CDR2 SYDVKM. The CDR3 protein is CASFSPNSGDTQYF. Here the CDR3 DNA reads TGTGCCAGCTTCTCCCCCAACAGTGGGGATACGCAGTATTTT. Variable domain in full (rest from reference TRBV28 and TRBJ2-3): DVKVTQSSRYLVKRTGEKVFLECVQDMDHENMFWYRQDPGLGLRLIYFSYDVKMKEKGDIPEGYSVSREKKERFSLILESASTNQTSMYLCASFSPNSGDTQYFGPGTRLTVL.

The chain uses TRBV20-1 and TRBJ2-1; 7 nucleotides agree with TRBD1. The germline CDR1 and CDR2 sequences are DFQATT and SNEGSKA (reference sequence). Germline trimming cut 5 bases from V and 3 bases from J; bases unmatched to any gene: 7. The CDR3 contains 14 residues. The CDR3 spells CSAGTGQFYNEQFF. The CDR3 DNA reads TGCAGTGCTGGGACGGGACAGTTCTACAATGAGCAGTTCTTC.

This clonotype turned up a few times. CDR3 residues: CASSLVATNTDTQYF. CDR3 bases: TGTGCCAGCAGCTTAGTTGCGACAAACACAGATACGCAGTATTTT. The rearrangement joins TRBV7-9 to TRBJ2-3; D call uncertain. From germline, CDR1 is SEHNR and CDR2 FQNEAQ (reference sequence). The CDR3 covers 15 residues. V was clipped by 1 base and J by 2 bases, with 10 bases between them. Full variable domain (outside the CDR3, taken from reference TRBV7-9 and TRBJ2-3): DTGVSQNPRHKITKRGQNVTFRCDPISEHNRLYWYRQTLGQGPEFLTYFQNEAQLEKSRLLSDRFSAERPKGSFSTLEIQRTEQGDSAMYLCASSLVATNTDTQYFGPGTRLTVL.

The chain carries TRBV3-1 and TRBJ1-4; 7 bases map to TRBD1. J was trimmed by 8 bases and V by 1 base; bases with no gene match: 10. The CDR3 extends over 16 amino acids. Germline CDR1 LGHDT, CDR2 YNNKEL (reference sequence). CDR3 residues: CASSQVGRGRREKLFF. The CDR3 DNA sequence: TGTGCCAGCAGCCAAGTAGGGAGGGGGCGCAGGGAAAAACTGTTTTTT.